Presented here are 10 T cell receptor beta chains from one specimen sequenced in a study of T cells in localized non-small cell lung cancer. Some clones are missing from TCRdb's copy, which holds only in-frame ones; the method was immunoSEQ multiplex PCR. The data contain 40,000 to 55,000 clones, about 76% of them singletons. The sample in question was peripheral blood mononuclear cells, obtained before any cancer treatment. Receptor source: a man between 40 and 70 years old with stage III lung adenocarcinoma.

CDR3 sequence: CASSVQSRGPQETQYF. The DNA for the CDR3 is TGTGCCAGCAGCGTGCAAAGCCGGGGACCCCAAGAGACCCAGTACTTC. This chain uses TRBV9 with TRBJ2-5; tentatively, D is TRBD1 or TRBD2 (5 bases each). The CDR3 spans 16 residues. Germline values: CDR1 SGDLS, CDR2 YYNGEE. Trimming shortened V by 2 bases and J by 1 base, and 15 bases separated the two germline ends.

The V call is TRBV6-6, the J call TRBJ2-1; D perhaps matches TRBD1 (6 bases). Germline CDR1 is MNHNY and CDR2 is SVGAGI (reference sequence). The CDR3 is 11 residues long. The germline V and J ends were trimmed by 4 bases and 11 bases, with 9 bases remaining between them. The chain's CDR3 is CASSFGTQQFF. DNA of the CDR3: TGTGCCAGCAGTTTCGGGACACAGCAGTTCTTC.

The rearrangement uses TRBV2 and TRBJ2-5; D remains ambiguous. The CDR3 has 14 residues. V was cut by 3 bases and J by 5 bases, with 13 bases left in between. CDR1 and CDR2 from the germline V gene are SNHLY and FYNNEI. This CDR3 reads CASSEASREETQYF. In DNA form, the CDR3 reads TGTGCCAGCAGTGAGGCTTCCCGAGAGGAGACCCAGTACTTC.

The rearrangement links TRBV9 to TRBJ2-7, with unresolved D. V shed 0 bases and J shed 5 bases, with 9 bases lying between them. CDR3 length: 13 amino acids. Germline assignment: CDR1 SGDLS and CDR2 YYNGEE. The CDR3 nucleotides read TGTGCCAGCAGCGTAGAGGCCCACCACGAGCAGTACTTC. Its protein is CASSVEAHHEQYF.

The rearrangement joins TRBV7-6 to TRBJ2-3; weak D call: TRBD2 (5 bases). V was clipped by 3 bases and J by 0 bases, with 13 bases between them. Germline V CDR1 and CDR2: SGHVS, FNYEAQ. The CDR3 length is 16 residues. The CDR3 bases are TGTGCCAGCAGCTTCCTAGCACCCGCTAGCACAGATACGCAGTATTTT. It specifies CASSFLAPASTDTQYF.

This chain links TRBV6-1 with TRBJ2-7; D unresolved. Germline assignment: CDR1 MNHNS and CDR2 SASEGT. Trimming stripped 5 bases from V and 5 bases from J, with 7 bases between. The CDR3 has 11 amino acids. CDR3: CASSYLHEQYF. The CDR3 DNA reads TGTGCCAGCAGTTATCTTCACGAGCAGTACTTC.

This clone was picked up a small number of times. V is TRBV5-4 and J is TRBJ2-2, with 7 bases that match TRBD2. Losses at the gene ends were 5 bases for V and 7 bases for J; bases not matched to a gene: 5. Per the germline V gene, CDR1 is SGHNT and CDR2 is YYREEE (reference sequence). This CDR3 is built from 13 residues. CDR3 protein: CASRGVAGGELFF. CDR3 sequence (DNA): TGTGCCAGCAGAGGCGTAGCGGGCGGGGAGCTGTTTTTT.

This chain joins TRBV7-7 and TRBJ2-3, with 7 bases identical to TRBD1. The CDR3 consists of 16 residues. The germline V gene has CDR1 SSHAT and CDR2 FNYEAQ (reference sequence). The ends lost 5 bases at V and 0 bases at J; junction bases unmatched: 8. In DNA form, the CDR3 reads TGTGCCAGCAGCGCGTTAGGGACAGCTAGCACAGATACGCAGTATTTT. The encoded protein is CASSALGTASTDTQYF.

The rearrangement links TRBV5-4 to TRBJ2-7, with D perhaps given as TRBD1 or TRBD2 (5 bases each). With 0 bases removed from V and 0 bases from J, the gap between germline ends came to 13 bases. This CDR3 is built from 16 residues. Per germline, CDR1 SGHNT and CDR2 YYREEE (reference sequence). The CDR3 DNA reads TGTGCCAGCAGCTTGGGGACGGGACGGGCCTCCTACGAGCAGTACTTC. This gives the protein CASSLGTGRASYEQYF.

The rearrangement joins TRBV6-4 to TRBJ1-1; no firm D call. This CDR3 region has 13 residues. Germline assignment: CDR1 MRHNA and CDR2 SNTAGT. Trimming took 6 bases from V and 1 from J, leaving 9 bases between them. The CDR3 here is CASREGGNTEAFF. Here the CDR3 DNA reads TGTGCCAGCAGGGAGGGTGGGAACACTGAAGCTTTCTTT.